This T cell receptor beta chain was sequenced in a study of OX40 agonist ivuxolimab in advanced cancers. General study findings and limits: Expanded clones belonging to CD8+ T cells outnumbered, on average, those of CD4+.

With regard to this clone: What it binds is unknown.

Produced via immunoSEQ multiplex PCR; TCRdb's table is partial and in-frame only. The sample lists some 74,000 clones; roughly 86% were seen once. Trimming removed 7 bases from V and 4 bases from J, with 13 bases in between. This CDR3 has 13 residues. Per the germline V gene, CDR1 is SNHLY and CDR2 is FYNNEI. This clonotype was obtained from an adult with an advanced solid tumor such as melanoma, head and neck, liver or kidney cancer. The source material was CD4+ or CD8+ T cells sorted from blood, sampled in a trial of the OX40 agonist ivuxolimab. The chain carries TRBV2 and TRBJ2-5; maybe TRBD1 (6 bases). The CDR3 coding sequence is TGTGCCAGCAAAGGGGGAGACTCAGAGACCCAGTACTTC. Its translation: CASKGGDSETQYF.